The 21 T cell receptor beta chains reported below all come from one sample, sequenced in a study of blood T cells in healthy people across ages. It was with a sample-barcoded 5' primer and a J-beta primer mix that a second PCR of roughly 7 to 11 cycles was run. TCRdb reanalysed the 5' RACE reads using MiXCR and keeps one entry per CDR3 protein. Among roughly 680,000 distinct CDR3 sequences listed, 52% were seen once. The specimen sequenced was blood. These receptor sequences come from a woman over 75 in good health.

V usage is TRBV6-1 and J usage is TRBJ2-5; 9 bases match TRBD1. Germline V CDR1 and CDR2: MNHNS, SASEGT. V dropped 3 bases and J dropped 4; count of bases not matched to a gene: 12. The CDR3 runs 17 residues. CDR3 protein: CASSDLTGTGIGETQYF. CDR3 coding DNA: TGTGCCAGCAGTGACCTTACCGGGACAGGGATCGGAGAGACCCAGTACTTC.

This chain's CDR3 is CASSPRDTENTEAFF. CDR3 nucleotides: TGTGCCAGCAGTCCGCGGGACACCGAGAACACTGAAGCTTTCTTT. This sequence joins TRBV28 and TRBJ1-1; possibly TRBD1 for D (6 bases). Germline V gene lookup returns CDR1 MDHEN and CDR2 SYDVKM. The V gene lost 5 bases and the J gene lost 1 base, with 14 bases spanning the gap. CDR3 size: 15 residues.

At least ten counts were recorded for this clonotype. This chain connects TRBV20-1 to TRBJ1-4, with a possible D match to TRBD1 (6 bases). Germline V gene data show CDR1 as DFQATT and CDR2 as SNEGSKA (reference sequence). This CDR3 comprises 18 residues. V lost 3 bases and J lost 4, with 24 bases in between. The CDR3 is CSARLVLQQQGGNEKLFF. CDR3 bases: TGCAGTGCTAGGCTCGTTCTCCAGCAACAGGGCGGTAATGAAAAACTGTTTTTT.

This clonotype showed up just once. The rearrangement uses TRBV7-2 and TRBJ2-3, with D possibly TRBD1 on 6 matching bases. The CDR3 is made up of 16 amino acids. Trimming left V 5 bases short and J 2 bases short, with 17 bases between. Germline CDR1 and CDR2: SGHTA and FQGNSA. The CDR3 sequence is CASSLLTGTFTDTQYF. The CDR3 bases are TGTGCCAGCAGCCTACTTACAGGGACCTTCACAGATACGCAGTATTTT.

This clonotype came up many times. This chain uses TRBV7-2 with TRBJ2-7; no reliable D call. CDR3 length: 15 amino acids. The V end lost 4 bases, the J end lost 0 bases, and 13 bases lay between the germline ends. CDR1 is SGHTA, CDR2 FQGNSA, per germline. The CDR3 DNA reads as TGTGCCAGCAGCTCCCCCGGCGCGACCTCCTACGAGCAGTACTTC. It codes for CASSSPGATSYEQYF. Together with reference TRBV7-2 and TRBJ2-7, the CDR3 gives the full variable domain: GAGVSQSPSNKVTEKGKDVELRCDPISGHTALYWYRQSLGQGLEFLIYFQGNSAPDKSGLPSDRFSAERTGGSVSTLTIQRTQQEDSAVYLCASSSPGATSYEQYFGPGTRLTVT.

This clonotype was observed many times. The J gene is TRBJ2-6, the V gene TRBV29-1, with D possibly matching TRBD1 (5 bases). CDR1 and CDR2 from the germline V gene are SQVTM and ANQGSEA. The CDR3 consists of 12 residues. Trimming pared 4 bases from V and 4 bases from J, leaving 5 bases between. The CDR3 is CSVGTGANVLTF. The CDR3 DNA reads as TGCAGCGTTGGGACAGGGGCCAACGTCCTGACTTTC.

This clonotype occurred once. This could be a read error, since a much larger clone is one nucleotide away. J is TRBJ2-4 and V is TRBV24-1; TRBD2 matches 11 bases. CDR1 is KGHDR and CDR2 is SFDVKD in the germline V gene. V was pared by 3 bases and J by 13 bases, with 10 bases of the junction left unmatched. The CDR3 length is 15 residues. CDR3 bases: TGTGCCACCAGTGATGCCGGGACTAGCGGCCAAGAGCAGTACTTC. This codes for CATSDAGTSGQEQYF.

The V call is TRBV27, the J call TRBJ2-3, with 7 bases that match TRBD1. This CDR3 is built from 12 residues. The germline gives CDR1 MNHEY, CDR2 SMNVEV (reference sequence). The CDR3 protein is CPKTGNTDTQYF. The CDR3 region has the DNA TGTCCAAAGACAGGGAACACAGATACGCAGTATTTT.

Points on this clonotype: Possible read error: a much larger clone is one base away. The rearrangement uses TRBV5-1 and TRBJ2-5, with D maybe TRBD2 (6 bases). V dropped 0 bases and J dropped 11 bases, with 14 bases sitting between them. This CDR3 region has 13 residues. Germline V gene lookup returns CDR1 SGHRS and CDR2 YFSETQ. The CDR3 is CASSLDTAGEQYF. DNA for the CDR3: TGCGCCAGCAGCTTGGATACAGCGGGTGAGCAGTACTTC.

The rearrangement uses TRBV11-2 and TRBJ2-7, with 7 bases fitting TRBD2. This CDR3 has 16 amino acids. V lost 1 base to trimming and J lost 7 bases; unmatched junction nucleotides: 13. CDR1 and CDR2 (germline): SGHAT, FQNNGV. The CDR3 nucleotides read TGTGCCAGCAGCTTAGGATCCAGAGCCATAGCGGGTGAGCAGTACTTC. It codes for CASSLGSRAIAGEQYF.

V is TRBV5-4 and J is TRBJ2-5; 9 bases line up with TRBD2. The CDR3 covers 15 residues. Trimming took 8 bases from V and 2 from J; bases not matched to a gene: 10. Per germline, CDR1 SGHNT and CDR2 YYREEE (reference sequence). The CDR3 DNA follows: TGTGCCAGTTGGAGACTAGCGGAGTTACAAGAGACCCAGTACTTC. Protein sequence: CASWRLAELQETQYF.

DNA of the CDR3: TGTGCCAGCGCCATGACAGTCTTGTACTACGAGCAGTACTTC. Its protein is CASAMTVLYYEQYF. The chain has TRBV6-1 and TRBJ2-7; D might be TRBD1 (5 bases). The CDR3 runs to 14 residues. CDR1 is MNHNS and CDR2 is SASEGT in the germline V gene. V shed 8 bases and J shed 3 bases, with 17 bases lying between them.

The rearrangement links TRBV20-1 to TRBJ1-5; 7 bases align to TRBD1. Losses at the gene ends were 3 bases for V and 4 bases for J; bases not matched to a gene: 9. Germline-derived CDR1 and CDR2 are DFQATT and SNEGSKA (reference sequence). The CDR3 loop spans 15 amino acids. The CDR3 region has the DNA TGCAGTGCTAGTCTACTCCAACAGGGGAATCAGCCCCAGCATTTT. It yields the protein CSASLLQQGNQPQHF.

The V and J genes are TRBV28 and TRBJ1-5, with a weak D call TRBD1 (5 bases). CDR1 and CDR2 (germline): MDHEN, SYDVKM. The CDR3 consists of 14 residues. Between the trimmed V and J ends, which lost 10 bases and 5 bases, there was a span of 18 bases. CDR3 sequence (DNA): TGTGCCATCAACCGGGGGGGATTGTATCAGCCCCAGCATTTT. Translation gives CAINRGGLYQPQHF.

This clonotype was picked up many times. The gene calls are TRBV3-1 and TRBJ2-4; tentative D call: TRBD2 (5 bases). The CDR3 runs to 14 residues. CDR1 and CDR2 from the germline V gene are LGHDT and YNNKEL (reference sequence). Deletions cut 2 bases from V and 9 bases from J, with 14 bases between. DNA for the CDR3: TGTGCCAGCAGCCAACCGAACGGGGAACGCATTCAGTACTTC. Amino acids: CASSQPNGERIQYF.

This clonotype was observed a few times. A much larger clonotype is one base distant, so this may be a read error. J is TRBJ2-5 and V is TRBV20-1; the D gene is possibly TRBD2 (7 bases). The germline CDR1 and CDR2 sequences are DFQATT and SNEGSKA (reference sequence). The CDR3 has 17 amino acids. V was shortened by 0 bases and J by 3 bases, with 20 bases between the two germline ends. CDR3 loop: CSARDPRGRAGKETQYF. The CDR3 DNA reads TGCAGTGCTAGAGACCCGCGGGGGCGAGCGGGGAAAGAGACCCAGTACTTC.

This clonotype was counted a few times. This chain uses TRBV5-1 with TRBJ2-2, with TRBD1 matching 10 bases. Germline V gene lookup returns CDR1 SGHRS and CDR2 YFSETQ. V was pared by 7 bases and J by 3 bases, with 3 bases of the junction left unmatched. This CDR3 comprises 14 residues. The CDR3 loop is CASGGTGDTGELFF. DNA for the CDR3: TGCGCCAGCGGAGGGACAGGGGACACCGGGGAGCTGTTTTTT.

In its sample, this clonotype was seen many times. This chain connects TRBV6-5 to TRBJ2-3; 9 nucleotides line up with TRBD2. Germline CDR1 reads MNHEY; CDR2 reads SVGAGI. The CDR3 length is 15 residues. J was trimmed by 6 bases and V by 2 bases; bases with no gene match: 6. The CDR3 coding sequence is TGTGCCAGCAGTTACGACCCGGGACTAGCTGATACGCAGTATTTT. Translated, it gives CASSYDPGLADTQYF.

This clonotype has only a few counts. The gene calls are TRBV5-1 and TRBJ1-5; D remains unclear. Per the germline V gene, CDR1 is SGHRS and CDR2 is YFSETQ. Trimming took off 4 bases at V and 6 bases at J, with 11 bases between the two ends. This CDR3 region has 13 residues. The CDR3 DNA reads as TGCGCCAGCAGCGCCGGGTTAGGTCAGCCCCAGCATTTT. This sequence encodes CASSAGLGQPQHF.

This chain connects TRBV5-1 to TRBJ2-1, with 8 bases lining up with TRBD1. The CDR3 runs to 16 residues. The trim removed 2 bases at V and 5 bases at J, leaving 9 bases unmatched. Germline V gene sequence: CDR1 SGHRS, CDR2 YFSETQ. The CDR3 spells CASSLFGQGINNEQFF. The CDR3 bases are TGCGCCAGCAGCTTATTTGGACAGGGTATTAACAATGAGCAGTTCTTC.

Points on this clonotype: At one end the junction does not follow the germline gene, possibly because of a read error. The chain recombines TRBV29-1 with TRBJ1-1; 7 positions match TRBD1. CDR1 SQVTM and CDR2 ANQGSEA come from the germline V gene. The CDR3 has 13 residues. CDR3 DNA: TGCAGCGCTGAAGAGGGGGCGCGCACTGAAGCTTTCTTT. It encodes CSAEEGARTEAFF. The full variable domain, in which reference TRBV29-1 and TRBJ1-1 provide the parts outside the CDR3, is SAVISQKPSRDICQRGTSLTIQCQVDSQVTMMFWYRQQPGQSLTLIATANQGSEATYESGFVIDKFPISRPNLTFSTLTVSNMSPEDSSIYLCSAEEGARTEAFFGQGTRLTVV.